This TCR beta chain was identified during a study of CD8+CD57+ T cells in acquired aplastic anemia. As for the study in general: The sorted CD4+ and CD8+ cells yielded an average roughly 3 ug of DNA.

Study-level results: Overlap between patients and controls comprised 25 to 30 CD8+ CDR3 sequences.

There are 16 residues in the CDR3. Germline V CDR1 and CDR2: SNHLY, FYNNEI. V lost 7 bases and J 0 bases, leaving 19 bases between the germline ends. CDR3 and TCR beta VDJ profiling relied on genomic DNA as the template. TCRdb reprocessed the reads with MiXCR, giving one entry per CDR3 protein. The repertoire holds about half a million distinct CDR3 sequences, under 40% seen once, with roughly 0.8% in the top ten. This clonotype was detected many times. Its antigen is still unknown. Patients sequenced had flow cytometry evidence of CD8+CD57+ cell expansion. Every patient was diagnosed with severe acquired aplastic anemia. Therapy had not been given to patients before blood sampling.

The gene calls are TRBV2 and TRBJ2-7; tentative D call: TRBD2 (5 bases). This clonotype was obtained from a human donor with aplastic anemia. Sequencing was carried out using sorted CD4+, CD8+, or CD8+CD57+ T cells (not recorded which) from PBMCs. CDR3 sequence (DNA): TGTGCCAGCAATATTATGGCGGGTCTAAGCTCCTACGAGCAGTACTTC. This sequence encodes CASNIMAGLSSYEQYF.